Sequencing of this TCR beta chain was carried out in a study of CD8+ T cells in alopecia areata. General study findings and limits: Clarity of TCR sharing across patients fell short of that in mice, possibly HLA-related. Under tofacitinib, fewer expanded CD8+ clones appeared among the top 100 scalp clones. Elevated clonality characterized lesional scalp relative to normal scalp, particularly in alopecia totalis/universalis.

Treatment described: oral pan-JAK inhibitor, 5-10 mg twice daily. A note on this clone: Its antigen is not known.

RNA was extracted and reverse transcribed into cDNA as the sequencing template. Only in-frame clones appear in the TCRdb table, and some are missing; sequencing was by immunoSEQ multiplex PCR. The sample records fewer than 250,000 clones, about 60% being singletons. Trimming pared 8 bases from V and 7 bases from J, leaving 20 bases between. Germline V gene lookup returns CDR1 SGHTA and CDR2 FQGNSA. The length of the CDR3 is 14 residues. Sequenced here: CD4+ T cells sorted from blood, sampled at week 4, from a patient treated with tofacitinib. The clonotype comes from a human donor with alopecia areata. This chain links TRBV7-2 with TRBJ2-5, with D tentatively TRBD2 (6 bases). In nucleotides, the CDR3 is TGTGCCAGCGGGGGGAGCGGAGCCCATGGGACCCAGTACTTC. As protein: CASGGSGAHGTQYF.